This TCR beta chain stems from a study of patients and donors after allogeneic stem cell transplantation. TCRdb ran MiXCR on the RT-PCR reads and lists one entry per CDR3 protein. This sample has approximately 200,000 distinct CDR3 sequences, with about 14% found just once. For this clonotype: Relative to the germline gene, one junction end is altered; a read error may explain this.

The TCR sequence derives from a human donor who was either an allogeneic HSCT recipient or a stem cell or donor lymphocyte infusion donor (not recorded which). It is not recorded whose cells these are; they may come from a transplant donor. Sample: blood, either unsorted or a sorted T cell fraction (not recorded which).

The chain's CDR3 is CSAHQGIGSGANVLTF. The CDR3 coding sequence is TGCAGTGCCCATCAGGGTATCGGCTCTGGGGCCAACGTCCTGACCTTC. The chain joins TRBV20-1 to TRBJ2-6; maybe TRBD1 (5 bases). Germline lookup yields CDR1 DFQATT and CDR2 SNEGSKA (reference sequence). The CDR3 is made up of 16 amino acids.